This T cell receptor beta chain comes out of a study of T cell responses to AZD1222 COVID-19 vaccine. The germline V and J ends were trimmed by 6 bases and 2 bases, with 7 bases remaining between them. CDR3 length equals 13 residues. The germline gives CDR1 MRHNA, CDR2 SNTAGT. The protocol was immunoSEQ multiplex PCR, while the TCRdb copy is restricted to in-frame clones and leaves out a portion. Of just over 90,000 clones in the sample, around 91% were seen once. This receptor was identified in an adult who received the AZD1222 COVID-19 vaccine. V usage is TRBV6-4 and J usage is TRBJ2-2, with a weak D call TRBD2 (5 bases). The starting material was peripheral blood, obtained 28 days after the second AZD1222 dose. The CDR3 here is CASRLGNTGELFF. The CDR3 bases are TGTGCCAGCAGACTAGGCAACACCGGGGAGCTGTTTTTT.